These T cell receptor beta chains were read from a single sample in a study of tumor-infiltrating lymphocytes in localized non-small cell lung cancer. Sequenced by immunoSEQ multiplex PCR; TCRdb stores in-frame clones only, minus some. The sample has tens of thousands of clones, 69% seen once. Sample: lung tumor tissue. These receptors were taken from a human donor with non-small cell lung cancer. The CDR3 runs from the conserved cysteine through the conserved F or W. The order of the fields is clone size, D gene, J gene, V gene, CDR3 protein, CDR3 DNA. D genes are given only for firm matches. Clone size is not always given. Where it is, it says once, few, many or a class for expanded clones.

NA NA TRBJ1-1 TRBV7-8 CASSPSGGDTEAFF TGTGCCAGCAGCCCCTCTGGGGGAGACACTGAAGCTTTCTTT
NA NA TRBJ1-6 TRBV4-1 CATSQGNYNSPLHF TGCGCCACCAGCCAGGGGAACTATAATTCACCCCTCCACTTT
NA TRBD1 TRBJ2-1 TRBV4-1 CASSQEGRGIGEQFF TGCGCCAGCAGCCAAGAGGGCAGGGGGATTGGTGAGCAGTTCTTC
NA TRBD1 TRBJ1-1 TRBV5-4 CASSLGTGVNTEAFF TGTGCCAGCAGCTTGGGAACAGGGGTGAACACTGAAGCTTTCTTT
NA TRBD1 TRBJ1-2 TRBV7-9 CASSMTGVYGYTF TGTGCCAGCAGCATGACAGGGGTCTATGGCTACACCTTC
few TRBD1 TRBJ2-2 TRBV5-1 CASSFGQGLTGELFF TGCGCCAGCAGCTTTGGACAGGGGCTAACCGGGGAGCTGTTTTTT
NA NA TRBJ1-5 TRBV28 CASSFADLASNQPQHF TGTGCCAGCAGTTTCGCAGACCTCGCTAGCAATCAGCCCCAGCATTTT
NA TRBD2 TRBJ2-1 TRBV29-1 CSVAKGGGSARDNEQFF TGCAGCGTTGCAAAAGGAGGCGGGAGCGCGAGGGACAATGAGCAGTTCTTC
NA NA TRBJ1-2 TRBV28 CASSYIAGNYGYTF TGTGCCAGCAGTTACATCGCGGGGAACTATGGCTACACCTTC
NA TRBD2 TRBJ2-5 TRBV7-8 CASSRVAGVTKETQYF TGTGCCAGCAGCCGTGTAGCGGGGGTTACAAAAGAGACCCAGTACTTC
NA NA TRBJ1-1 TRBV7-2 CASSFGALGAFF TGTGCCAGCAGCTTTGGGGCTTTAGGGGCTTTCTTT
NA TRBD1 TRBJ1-5 TRBV2 CASRGTGGVGGNQPQHF TGTGCCAGCAGAGGGACAGGGGGAGTTGGGGGCAATCAGCCCCAGCATTTT
NA TRBD2 TRBJ2-5 TRBV4-2 CASSQDAGLAGETQYF TGTGCCAGCAGCCAAGATGCGGGACTAGCGGGAGAGACCCAGTACTTC
NA NA TRBJ1-1 TRBV7-6 CASSVSFTGTEAFF TGTGCCAGCAGCGTCAGCTTCACGGGCACTGAAGCTTTCTTT
medium-sized TRBD1 TRBJ1-1 TRBV2 CASRETGGTEAFF TGTGCCAGCAGGGAGACAGGGGGCACAGAAGCTTTCTTT
NA NA TRBJ1-4 TRBV28 CASSSQGSVMEKLFF TGTGCCAGCAGTTCGCAGGGCTCGGTAATGGAAAAACTGTTTTTT
once TRBD1 TRBJ2-5 TRBV7-3 CASSSGQASRETQYF TGTGCCAGCAGCTCGGGACAGGCGTCAAGGGAGACCCAGTACTTC
few NA TRBJ2-3 TRBV27 CASSFSDTQYF TGTGCCAGCAGTTTCTCAGATACGCAGTATTTT
few NA TRBJ1-4 TRBV9 CASGGTGGLNEKLFF TGTGCCAGCGGTGGGACCGGGGGACTTAATGAAAAACTGTTTTTT
few TRBD1 TRBJ1-3 TRBV7-9 CASSFRQGGTGNTIYF TGTGCCAGCAGCTTTAGACAGGGTGGGACTGGAAACACCATATATTTT
NA TRBD1 TRBJ1-5 TRBV2 CASRYGTASNQPQHF TGTGCCAGCAGGTACGGGACAGCAAGTAATCAGCCCCAGCATTTT
NA TRBD2 TRBJ2-1 TRBV5-4 CASSLGLAGVGEYNEQFF TGTGCCAGCAGCTTAGGCCTAGCGGGAGTGGGGGAATACAATGAGCAGTTCTTC
NA NA TRBJ1-1 TRBV9 CASTNTNTEAFF TGTGCCAGCACCAACACCAACACTGAAGCTTTCTTT
once NA TRBJ1-5 TRBV7-3 CASSLDSNQPQHF TGTGCCAGCAGCTTAGATAGCAATCAGCCCCAGCATTTT
once NA TRBJ2-6 TRBV13 CASSPLHRDRSGANVLTF TGTGCCAGCAGCCCTCTCCACAGGGACCGCTCTGGGGCCAACGTCCTGACTTTC
few NA TRBJ2-5 TRBV2 CASSEKGPQYF TGTGCCAGCAGTGAAAAGGGACCCCAGTACTTC
NA TRBD2 TRBJ2-3 TRBV4-3 CASSPSGTRSTDTQYF TGCGCCAGCAGCCCCTCAGGGACTAGGAGCACAGATACGCAGTATTTT
NA NA TRBJ2-7 TRBV6-1 CASSSPPGLPDEQYF TGTGCCAGCAGTTCGCCACCGGGATTACCTGACGAGCAGTACTTC
NA TRBD1 TRBJ2-5 TRBV7-7 CASSSTGGLETQYF TGTGCCAGCAGTTCGACAGGGGGCTTGGAGACCCAGTACTTC
few TRBD1 TRBJ2-7 TRBV2 CASSEVVGQSYEQYF TGTGCCAGCAGTGAAGTGGTGGGACAGAGCTACGAGCAGTACTTC
NA TRBD2 TRBJ2-7 TRBV7-2 CASSPASGSSYEQYF TGTGCCAGCAGCCCCGCTAGCGGAAGCTCCTACGAGCAGTACTTC
NA NA TRBJ2-5 TRBV29-1 CSVIKETQYF TGCAGCGTTATTAAAGAGACCCAGTACTTC
few TRBD2 TRBJ2-1 TRBV11-2 CASRFTSGISYNEQFF TGTGCCAGCAGGTTCACTAGCGGGATTTCATACAATGAGCAGTTCTTC
NA NA TRBJ2-1 TRBV7-6 CASSLVGGGSYNEQFF TGTGCCAGCAGCTTAGTTGGGGGCGGCTCCTACAATGAGCAGTTCTTC
NA NA TRBJ1-3 TRBV5-1 CASSLEGSGNTIYF TGCGCCAGCAGCTTGGAGGGCTCTGGAAACACCATATATTTT
NA TRBD2 TRBJ2-1 TRBV7-9 CASSLGMTSGSEDEQFF TGTGCCAGCAGCTTGGGGATGACTAGCGGGAGTGAGGATGAGCAGTTCTTC